Sequencing of this T cell receptor beta chain was carried out in a study of radiotherapy plus CTLA-4 blockade in lung cancer. Study-level background: Patients showed objective responses in roughly 18% of cases, and disease control was achieved by less than 35%. Overall study results and limits: Blood TCR clones of tumor origin expanded after radiotherapy plus ipilimumab.

This clone was observed once. The antigen remains undetermined. Assay used: immunoSEQ multiplex PCR; TCRdb lists only in-frame clones, some missing. The sample lists tens of thousands of clones, around 87% occurring once. This CDR3 contains 13 residues. V was cut by 7 bases and J by 4 bases, with 13 bases left in between. Germline loops: CDR1 MNHEY, CDR2 SVGAGI. The chain recombines TRBV6-5 with TRBJ1-2; a weak D match, TRBD1 (5 bases). The receptor was derived from a human donor with non-small cell lung cancer that progressed on radiotherapy plus ipilimumab. The starting material was peripheral blood, obtained from a patient treated with radiotherapy plus ipilimumab. This CDR3 reads CASTLGEIYGYTF. The DNA of the CDR3 is TGTGCCAGCACCCTAGGGGAAATCTATGGCTACACCTTC.